The count of the clone carrying this T cell receptor beta chain is one. What it binds is unknown. The data are from a study of shared clonotypes between healthy human individuals. Points from the study as a whole: Clonotypes that were shared across several donors made up around 5.5% of naive CD4 clonotypes. Larger estimated richness was generally seen in naive subsets than in memory subsets.

V shed 8 bases and J 3 bases; nucleotides not matched to a gene: 10. The CDR3 consists of 14 residues. From germline, CDR1 is MNHNS and CDR2 SASEGT. Every subset's genomic DNA went evenly onto several immunoSEQ plates. The data were produced by immunoSEQ multiplex PCR, yet TCRdb's version contains in-frame clones alone and is incomplete. The sample holds 2 million to 2.5 million clones, 85% to 95% seen once. This TCR came from a man aged 18 to 30 in good health. Some clones in this sample may be carry-over from other donors' samples. J is TRBJ2-7 and V is TRBV6-1; TRBD2 matches 7 bases. Sequencing was performed on naive CD4+ T cells from PBMCs. The sample's subset: CD45RA+ positively selected. The CDR3 region has the DNA TGTGCCAGCGGTGGGCTAGCGGATGGCTACGAGCAGTACTTC. Encoded protein: CASGGLADGYEQYF.